This section outlines one T cell receptor (beta chain) sequence together with its context. The sample belongs to a study of blood T cells in healthy people across ages. Alongside a J-beta primer mix, a sample-barcoded 5' primer served in a second PCR lasting about 7 to 12 cycles. TCRdb reprocessed the 5' RACE reads via MiXCR and lists one record per CDR3 protein. The sample records roughly 1,300,000 distinct CDR3 sequences, approximately 59% being singletons. The receptor comes from a man between 18 and 35 years old in good health. The specimen sequenced was blood.

This chain's CDR3 is CASSQVGERWTSGYNEQFF. The CDR3 nucleotides are TGCGCCAGCAGCCAAGTCGGTGAGCGATGGACTAGCGGGTACAATGAGCAGTTCTTC. The chain carries TRBV4-3 and TRBJ2-1, with 11 bases identical to TRBD2. The ends lost 1 base at V and 4 bases at J; junction bases unmatched: 12. CDR3 length equals 19 residues. Germline V lookup: CDR1 LGHNA, CDR2 YSLEER.